Presented here are 24 T cell receptor beta chains from one specimen sequenced in a study of OX40 agonist ivuxolimab in advanced cancers. The method was immunoSEQ multiplex PCR; TCRdb's version includes in-frame clones alone and lacks a portion of them. Here the sample spans roughly 34,000 clones, around 84% being singletons. Sequencing was performed on CD4+ or CD8+ T cells sorted from blood, taken in a trial of the OX40 agonist ivuxolimab. These receptors were obtained from an adult with an advanced solid tumor such as melanoma, head and neck, liver or kidney cancer.

The chain is built from TRBV12-5 and TRBJ2-2; D is unclear. The germline CDR1 and CDR2 sequences are LGHNT and FRNRAP. This CDR3 comprises 12 residues. V dropped 5 bases and J dropped 7 bases, with 8 bases sitting between them. CDR3 in amino acids: CASGPHDGELFF. The CDR3 DNA follows: TGTGCTAGTGGTCCCCATGACGGGGAGCTGTTTTTT.

The chain joins TRBV7-6 to TRBJ2-3; 9 positions agree with TRBD2. Germline V CDR1 and CDR2: SGHVS, FNYEAQ. This CDR3 is built from 15 residues. Trimming removed 4 bases from V and 5 bases from J; junction bases left unmatched: 7. The CDR3 coding sequence is TGTGCCAGCAGCTCAAAACTAGCGGGTGTAGATACGCAGTATTTT. Protein product: CASSSKLAGVDTQYF.

J is TRBJ1-2 and V is TRBV7-9, with 7 nucleotides matching TRBD1. CDR1 and CDR2 from the germline V gene are SEHNR and FQNEAQ (reference sequence). This CDR3 has 14 residues. With 4 bases clipped from V and 2 bases from J, the junction kept 4 bases outside the gene matches. The CDR3 loop is CASSSPTGNYGYTF. The CDR3 region has the DNA TGTGCCAGCAGCTCCCCGACAGGGAACTATGGCTACACCTTC.

The rearrangement uses TRBV7-9 and TRBJ2-7; 10 bases fit TRBD1. Germline assignment: CDR1 SEHNR and CDR2 FQNEAQ (reference sequence). V trimming: 8 bases; J trimming: 4 bases; junction bases outside the gene matches: 11. This CDR3 has 15 residues. CDR3: CASFSGTGDQYEQYF. CDR3 in DNA: TGTGCCAGCTTCTCCGGGACAGGGGACCAGTACGAGCAGTACTTC. Combining the CDR3 with reference TRBV7-9 and TRBJ2-7 gives the whole variable domain DTGVSQNPRHKITKRGQNVTFRCDPISEHNRLYWYRQTLGQGPEFLTYFQNEAQLEKSRLLSDRFSAERPKGSFSTLEIQRTEQGDSAMYLCASFSGTGDQYEQYFGPGTRLTVT.

The chain combines TRBV18 with TRBJ2-6; 7 nucleotides align to TRBD1. With V trimmed by 2 bases and J by 0 bases, 7 bases remained unmatched. CDR1 and CDR2 (germline): KGHSH, LQKENI. The CDR3 is 18 residues long. The CDR3: CASSPKGAMGSGANVLTF. In DNA form, the CDR3 reads TGTGCCAGCTCACCAAAGGGGGCCATGGGCTCTGGGGCCAACGTCCTGACTTTC.

The V gene is TRBV28, the J gene TRBJ1-5, with D possibly being TRBD1 (6 bases). The CDR3 covers 19 residues. Per the germline V gene, CDR1 is MDHEN and CDR2 is SYDVKM. The germline V and J ends were trimmed by 1 base and 0 bases, with 19 bases remaining between them. The CDR3 nucleotides read TGTGCCAGCAGTTTATCCCCGCACGACAGGAGATATAGCAATCAGCCCCAGCATTTT. Its translation is CASSLSPHDRRYSNQPQHF.

V gene TRBV30 combines with J gene TRBJ2-2, with D perhaps matching TRBD2 (6 bases). The CDR3 runs 15 residues. V was clipped by 0 bases and J by 2 bases, with 10 bases between them. In germline, CDR1 is GTSNPN, CDR2 SVGIG (reference sequence). CDR3 sequence (DNA): TGTGCCTGGAGTGTTGGGGGACTCAACACCGGGGAGCTGTTTTTT. It codes for CAWSVGGLNTGELFF.

This chain joins TRBV4-1 and TRBJ2-3, with 8 bases lining up with TRBD2. The J segment lost 0 bases and the V segment lost 0 bases, leaving 5 bases of the junction unmatched. This CDR3 spans 17 amino acids. Germline loops: CDR1 MGHRA, CDR2 YSYEKL. This chain's CDR3 is CASSQEAGGLSTDTQYF. The CDR3 nucleotides read TGCGCCAGCAGCCAAGAGGCGGGGGGTCTTAGCACAGATACGCAGTATTTT.

The chain recombines TRBV9 with TRBJ1-5; weak D call: TRBD1 (6 bases). CDR1 is SGDLS and CDR2 is YYNGEE in the germline V gene. The CDR3 covers 14 residues. V was trimmed by 4 bases and J by 9 bases, leaving 17 bases between them. The CDR3 DNA reads as TGTGCCAGCAGCCTCAGCTCCGACAGGACGCCCCAGCATTTT. Translated, it gives CASSLSSDRTPQHF.

This sequence joins TRBV28 and TRBJ2-6, with D perhaps assigned TRBD1 or TRBD2 (5 bases each). The CDR3 has 18 amino acids. Deletions cut 2 bases from V and 1 base from J, with 15 bases between. Germline lookup yields CDR1 MDHEN and CDR2 SYDVKM. The CDR3 nucleotides read TGTGCCAGCAGTTTAGTCGGGCAGGGAGCTTCTGGGGCCAACGTCCTGACTTTC. Amino acid sequence: CASSLVGQGASGANVLTF.

The rearrangement joins TRBV7-2 to TRBJ1-1; tentatively, D is TRBD1 (5 bases). The germline V and J ends were trimmed by 4 bases and 1 base, with 13 bases remaining between them. This CDR3 has 15 amino acids. Germline V gene lookup returns CDR1 SGHTA and CDR2 FQGNSA. This chain's CDR3 is CASSYLRVENTEAFF. CDR3 bases: TGTGCCAGCAGCTACCTCAGGGTCGAGAACACTGAAGCTTTCTTT.

The chain couples TRBV29-1 to TRBJ2-1, with TRBD2 matching over 7 bases. V trimming: 6 bases; J trimming: 10 bases; junction bases outside the gene matches: 9. The CDR3 contains 12 residues. In germline, CDR1 is SQVTM, CDR2 ANQGSEA. CDR3 sequence reads: CSVETSVWEQFF. In nucleotides, the CDR3 is TGCAGCGTCGAAACTAGCGTTTGGGAGCAGTTCTTC.

The V call is TRBV5-1, the J call TRBJ2-7; 7 bases match TRBD1. J was trimmed by 2 bases and V by 4 bases; bases with no gene match: 6. This CDR3 contains 14 residues. In germline, CDR1 is SGHRS, CDR2 YFSETQ. CDR3 in amino acids: CASSLRTGPYEQYF. As DNA, the CDR3 is TGCGCCAGCAGCCTTAGGACAGGCCCCTACGAGCAGTACTTC. Combining the CDR3 with reference TRBV5-1 and TRBJ2-7 gives the whole variable domain KAGVTQTPRYLIKTRGQQVTLSCSPISGHRSVSWYQQTPGQGLQFLFEYFSETQRNKGNFPGRFSGRQFSNSRSEMNVSTLELGDSALYLCASSLRTGPYEQYFGPGTRLTVT.

CDR3 amino acids: CASSLDQGNTIYF. For the CDR3, the DNA is TGTGCCAGCAGCTTAGATCAGGGTAACACCATATATTTT. The V and J genes are TRBV11-2 and TRBJ1-3, with D possibly matching TRBD1 (5 bases). Trimming removed 0 bases from V and 7 bases from J, with 7 bases in between. Germline CDR1 reads SGHAT; CDR2 reads FQNNGV. The CDR3 is made up of 13 amino acids.

This rearrangement joins TRBV28 to TRBJ2-3, with D possibly being TRBD1 (5 bases). CDR3 length: 13 amino acids. V was cut by 4 bases and J by 11 bases, with 16 bases left in between. Per the germline V gene, CDR1 is MDHEN and CDR2 is SYDVKM. CDR3 loop: CASSSIPPGQQYF. CDR3 DNA sequence: TGTGCCAGCAGTTCGATCCCCCCCGGACAGCAGTATTTT.

The chain has TRBV25-1 and TRBJ2-3; D perhaps matches TRBD2 (5 bases). V shed 4 bases and J shed 6 bases, with 20 bases lying between them. Looked up from germline, CDR1 is MGHDK and CDR2 is SYGVNS. There are 16 residues in the CDR3. For the CDR3, the DNA is TGTGCCAGCAGTGCCCTACTAGGGAGTACGTTTGATACGCAGTATTTT. This translates into CASSALLGSTFDTQYF.

This chain connects TRBV5-1 to TRBJ2-3; D unresolved. V lost 3 bases and J 1 base, leaving 9 bases between the germline ends. The CDR3 spans 14 residues. Germline V gene data show CDR1 as SGHRS and CDR2 as YFSETQ. The CDR3 DNA follows: TGCGCCAGCAGCTCTGGGGTACGCACAGATACGCAGTATTTT. This encodes CASSSGVRTDTQYF.

This clone was detected only a few times. The V gene is TRBV11-1, the J gene TRBJ1-3; 7 nucleotides match TRBD1. This CDR3 contains 16 residues. V shed 5 bases and J 2 bases; nucleotides not matched to a gene: 9. The V gene's germline CDR1 is SGHAT and CDR2 FQDESV (reference sequence). The CDR3 sequence is CASSRDEGATGNTIYF. CDR3 bases: TGTGCCAGCAGCCGCGACGAGGGGGCGACTGGAAACACCATATATTTT.

The chain recombines TRBV6-5 with TRBJ2-5; 9 nucleotides align to TRBD2. V was clipped by 6 bases and J by 5 bases; unmatched bases: 7. CDR3 size: 14 residues. CDR1 is MNHEY, CDR2 SVGAGI, per germline. CDR3 coding DNA: TGTGCCAGCAGGTCAGCGGGAGGCCAGGAGACCCAGTACTTC. Its protein product is CASRSAGGQETQYF.

V gene TRBV30 combines with J gene TRBJ1-1; a possible D gene is TRBD1 (6 bases). The CDR3 spans 13 residues. V lost 6 bases to trimming and J lost 4 bases, with 15 bases between them. Germline CDR1 is GTSNPN and CDR2 is SVGIG (reference sequence). CDR3 DNA sequence: TGTGCCTGTCCCGGCGGCAGGGGCACTGAAGCTTTCTTT. Amino acid sequence: CACPGGRGTEAFF. Supplemented by reference TRBV30 and TRBJ1-1, the full variable domain reads SQTIHQWPATLVQPVGSPLSLECTVEGTSNPNLYWYRQAAGRGLQLLFYSVGIGQISSEVPQNLSASRPQDRQFILSSKKLLLSDSGFYLCACPGGRGTEAFFGQGTRLTVV.

The rearrangement links TRBV5-8 to TRBJ1-5, with D hard to call. CDR1 SGHTS and CDR2 YDEGEE come from the germline V gene. CDR3 size: 15 residues. The V and J ends lost 3 bases and 3 bases respectively, with 13 bases between them. The CDR3 reads CASSSFRKSNQPQHF. As DNA, the CDR3 is TGTGCCAGCAGCTCCTTCAGGAAATCCAATCAGCCCCAGCATTTT.

V is TRBV6-4 and J is TRBJ2-5; 10 nucleotides agree with TRBD1. This CDR3 is 16 amino acids long. With V trimmed by 3 bases and J by 2 bases, 6 bases remained unmatched. CDR1 is MRHNA, CDR2 SNTAGT, per germline. CDR3 region: CASSEQPGQGQETQYF. CDR3 DNA: TGTGCCAGCAGTGAACAACCGGGACAGGGGCAAGAGACCCAGTACTTC.

Here the CDR3 DNA reads TGCGCCAGCAGCCAACCGAGGGAGACAAACATTCAGTACTTC. Its translation: CASSQPRETNIQYF. The gene calls are TRBV4-1 and TRBJ2-4; D may be TRBD2 (5 bases). This CDR3 has 14 residues. V lost 2 bases and J 6 bases, leaving 11 bases between the germline ends. Germline V gene lookup returns CDR1 MGHRA and CDR2 YSYEKL.

This chain connects TRBV19 to TRBJ2-5; 9 nucleotides line up with TRBD2. This CDR3 has 15 amino acids. Per germline, CDR1 LNHDA and CDR2 SQIVND (reference sequence). Germline trimming cut 6 bases from V and 1 base from J; bases unmatched to any gene: 6. The CDR3 bases are TGTGCCAGTAGAGAGCGGGGGGCTTCCCAAGAGACCCAGTACTTC. Encoded protein: CASRERGASQETQYF.